The rows below give T cell receptor beta chains drawn from one sample of a study of blood T cell repertoires in COVID-19. Using immunoSEQ multiplex PCR, the repertoire was profiled, and TCRdb retains in-frame clones only, with some absent. The data contain fewer than 150,000 clones, over 75% of them seen just once; the ten biggest clones take up approximately 4%. Sequenced material: peripheral blood. Source of these receptors: a woman aged 60-75 years with acute or convalescent COVID-19. CDR3s include the opening cysteine and the closing phenylalanine or tryptophan. Each record gives: CDR3 protein, V gene.

CDR3: CATSYAGGTDTQYF; V: TRBV24-1
CDR3: CASSDGAGYSNQPQHF; V: TRBV2
CDR3: CSDWGGPQGDTQYF; V: TRBV29-1
CDR3: CASSSGQGAGYGYTF; V: TRBV5-1
CDR3: CASSPLAGEETQYF; V: TRBV28
CDR3: CASTLFWDTTRNSPLHF; V: TRBV19
CDR3: CASSSGLAHEQFF; V: TRBV5-4
CDR3: CASSQDRAYTEAFF; V: TRBV19
CDR3: CASSDLLPGLATDEQFF; V: TRBV7-9
CDR3: CASSPQRETEAFF; V: TRBV18
CDR3: CASSYGGSYEQYF; V: TRBV6-5
CDR3: CASAGQGSQGEKLFF; V: TRBV2
CDR3: CASSLWQSEQYF; V: TRBV28
CDR3: CASSLVIPNYGYTF; V: TRBV11-2
CDR3: CASSLGASTSGNTIYF; V: TRBV5-1
CDR3: CASSVGGLAPNEQFF; V: TRBV9
CDR3: CASSSSDTQYF; V: TRBV5-4
CDR3: CSVEDRKRTGELFF; V: TRBV29-1
CDR3: CASSLRSSEAFF; V: TRBV28
CDR3: CASSPPMGEGLGEQFF; V: TRBV18
CDR3: CASSLGGMATEAFF; V: TRBV11-2
CDR3: CANSLGQGMVRGTEAFF; V: TRBV5-5
CDR3: CAWSGTGWSNYGYTF; V: TRBV30
CDR3: CAWSVWDSLQYF; V: TRBV30
CDR3: CATSPRTGASGNTIYF; V: TRBV15
CDR3: CASSEGQGNYGYTF; V: TRBV6-1
CDR3: CASSQELHGGSRFF; V: TRBV4-1
CDR3: CASSRDRGGYGYTF; V: TRBV6-2/TRBV6-3